The 9 T cell receptor beta chains presented below share a single source sample, sequenced in a study of T-cell reconstitution after alpha-beta-depleted transplantation in children. Preparation of the TCRbeta library involved a method that used unique molecular identifiers. TCRdb processed the PCR reads anew with MiXCR; each CDR3 protein has one entry. The sample contains around 450,000 distinct CDR3 sequences, over 40% of which appear only once. The source was PBMCs, collected before TCRalphabeta/CD19-depleted stem cell transplant. Every receptor here comes from a girl aged 2-10 years with aplastic anemia, due to receive a stem cell transplant.

The rearrangement links TRBV5-8 to TRBJ2-1; tentative D call: TRBD1 (5 bases). Germline V gene data show CDR1 as SGHTS and CDR2 as YDEGEE. The V and J ends lost 5 bases and 6 bases respectively, with 12 bases between them. CDR3 length equals 13 residues. The CDR3 protein is CASSWGGRNEQFF. In DNA form, the CDR3 reads TGTGCCAGCAGTTGGGGCGGACGCAATGAGCAGTTCTTC.

This clonotype appeared once. V is TRBV20-1 and J is TRBJ2-3; 10 bases are a match to TRBD2. The V gene's germline CDR1 is DFQATT and CDR2 SNEGSKA (reference sequence). The CDR3 has 16 amino acids. V shed 1 base and J 1 base; nucleotides not matched to a gene: 5. The CDR3 DNA reads as TGCAGTGCTAGAGGTGGACTAGCGGCCCGCACAGATACGCAGTATTTT. This sequence encodes CSARGGLAARTDTQYF.

This clonotype was seen more than once but under ten times. The V call is TRBV6-2 or TRBV6-3, the J call TRBJ2-1, with TRBD2 as a possible D gene (6 bases). Per germline, CDR1 MNHEY and CDR2 SVGEGT. The CDR3 sequence is 13 residues long. Trimming pared 4 bases from V and 9 bases from J, leaving 13 bases between. The CDR3, as DNA: TGTGCCAGCAGTTCCTTTCCTAGCGTTGAGCAGTTCTTC. It specifies CASSSFPSVEQFF.

This clonotype has a handful of counts. The chain couples TRBV6-2 or TRBV6-3 to TRBJ2-2, with TRBD2 identical over 15 bases. The CDR3 spans 21 residues. Trimming took 7 bases from V and 7 from J; bases not matched to a gene: 22. Germline CDR1 and CDR2: MNHEY and SVGEGT. CDR3 residues: CASTSLPGLGTSGRRIGELFF. In DNA, the CDR3 is TGTGCCAGCACCTCCTTACCGGGACTGGGGACTAGCGGGAGGAGAATCGGGGAGCTGTTTTTT.

This clonotype has just a few counts. This sequence joins TRBV20-1 and TRBJ1-6, with D perhaps matching TRBD1 (5 bases). With 0 bases removed from V and 6 bases from J, the gap between germline ends came to 9 bases. The CDR3 has 14 amino acids. In germline, CDR1 is DFQATT, CDR2 SNEGSKA (reference sequence). The CDR3 DNA reads TGCAGTGCTAGAGAAGCAGGGTCTAATTCACCCCTCCACTTT. This codes for CSAREAGSNSPLHF.

CDR3 protein: CASSLWWQAAYEQYF. In DNA form, the CDR3 reads TGTGCCAGCAGCTTATGGTGGCAGGCTGCCTACGAGCAGTACTTC. The rearrangement uses TRBV5-6 and TRBJ2-7, with D unresolved. The V gene's germline CDR1 is SGHDT and CDR2 YYEEEE. There are 15 residues in the CDR3. The V end lost 2 bases, the J end lost 2 bases, and 14 bases lay between the germline ends.

This sequence joins TRBV6-5 and TRBJ2-7; D is tentatively TRBD1 or TRBD2 (7 bases each). Germline V gene data show CDR1 as MNHEY and CDR2 as SVGAGI. CDR3 size: 17 residues. V was shortened by 0 bases and J by 3 bases, with 18 bases between the two germline ends. The CDR3: CASSYSRGGGRGYEQYF. CDR3 DNA: TGTGCCAGCAGTTACTCGCGAGGGGGCGGGAGAGGCTACGAGCAGTACTTC.

The chain links TRBV20-1 to TRBJ2-6, with D perhaps matching TRBD2 (5 bases). CDR1 DFQATT and CDR2 SNEGSKA come from the germline V gene (reference sequence). CDR3 size: 14 residues. V dropped 3 bases and J dropped 2 bases, with 8 bases sitting between them. The CDR3, as DNA: TGCAGTGCTAGGCGGGTCCCTGGGGCCAACGTCCTGACTTTC. It encodes CSARRVPGANVLTF.

This sequence joins TRBV6-5 and TRBJ2-7; 7 positions agree with TRBD1. The CDR3 covers 14 residues. Germline assignment: CDR1 MNHEY and CDR2 SVGAGI. V shed 4 bases, J shed 3 bases, and the junction held 6 bases outside the gene matches. CDR3 nucleotides: TGTGCCAGCAGTTTGGGACAGCTAGTCTACGAGCAGTACTTC. Encoded protein: CASSLGQLVYEQYF.